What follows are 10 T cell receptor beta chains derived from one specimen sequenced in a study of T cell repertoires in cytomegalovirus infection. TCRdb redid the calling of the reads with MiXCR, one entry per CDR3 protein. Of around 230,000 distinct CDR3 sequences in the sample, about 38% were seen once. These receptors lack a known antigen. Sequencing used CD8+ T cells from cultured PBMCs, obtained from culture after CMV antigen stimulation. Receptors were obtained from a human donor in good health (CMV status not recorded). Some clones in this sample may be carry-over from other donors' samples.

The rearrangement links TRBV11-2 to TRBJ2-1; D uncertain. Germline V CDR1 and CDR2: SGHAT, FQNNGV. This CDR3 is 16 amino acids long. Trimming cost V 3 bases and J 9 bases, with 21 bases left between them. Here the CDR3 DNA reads TGTGCCAGCAGCTTTTTCACGGAGTTACGATTGCGTGAGCAGTTCTTC. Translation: CASSFFTELRLREQFF.

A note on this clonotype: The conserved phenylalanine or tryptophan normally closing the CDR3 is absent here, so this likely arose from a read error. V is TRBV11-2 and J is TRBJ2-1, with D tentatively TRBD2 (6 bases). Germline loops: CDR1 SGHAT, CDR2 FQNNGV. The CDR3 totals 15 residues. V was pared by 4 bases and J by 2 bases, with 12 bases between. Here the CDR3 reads CASSSHGGPYNEQFL. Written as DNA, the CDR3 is TGTGCCAGCAGCTCCCACGGGGGACCCTACAATGAGCAGTTCTTA.

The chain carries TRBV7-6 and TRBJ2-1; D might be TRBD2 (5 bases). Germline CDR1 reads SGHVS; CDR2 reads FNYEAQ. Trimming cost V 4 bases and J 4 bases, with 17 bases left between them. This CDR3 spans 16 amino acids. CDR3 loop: CASSSPVTTIYNEQFF. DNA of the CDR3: TGTGCCAGCAGCTCTCCCGTGACTACTATTTACAATGAGCAGTTCTTC.

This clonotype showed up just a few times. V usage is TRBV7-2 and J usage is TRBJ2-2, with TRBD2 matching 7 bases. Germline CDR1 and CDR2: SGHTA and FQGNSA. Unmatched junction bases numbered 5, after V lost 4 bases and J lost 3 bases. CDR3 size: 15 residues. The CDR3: CASSYYRGDTGELFF. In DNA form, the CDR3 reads TGTGCCAGCAGCTACTATCGGGGGGACACCGGGGAGCTGTTTTTT. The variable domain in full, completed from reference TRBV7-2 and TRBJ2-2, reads GAGVSQSPSNKVTEKGKDVELRCDPISGHTALYWYRQSLGQGLEFLIYFQGNSAPDKSGLPSDRFSAERTGGSVSTLTIQRTQQEDSAVYLCASSYYRGDTGELFFGEGSRLTVL.

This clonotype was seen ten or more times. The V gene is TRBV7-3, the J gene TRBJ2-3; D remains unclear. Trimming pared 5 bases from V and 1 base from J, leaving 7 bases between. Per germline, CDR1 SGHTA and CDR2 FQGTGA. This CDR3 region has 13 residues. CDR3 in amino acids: CASSELGTDTQYF. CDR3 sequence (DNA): TGTGCCAGCAGCGAACTCGGCACAGATACGCAGTATTTT.

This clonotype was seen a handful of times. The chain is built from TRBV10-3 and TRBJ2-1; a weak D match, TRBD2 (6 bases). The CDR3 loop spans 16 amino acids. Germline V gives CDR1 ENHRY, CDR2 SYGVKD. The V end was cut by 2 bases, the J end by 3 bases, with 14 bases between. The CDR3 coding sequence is TGTGCCATCAGTGAGCTAGCGCCCCGGAACTACAATGAGCAGTTCTTC. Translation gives CAISELAPRNYNEQFF.

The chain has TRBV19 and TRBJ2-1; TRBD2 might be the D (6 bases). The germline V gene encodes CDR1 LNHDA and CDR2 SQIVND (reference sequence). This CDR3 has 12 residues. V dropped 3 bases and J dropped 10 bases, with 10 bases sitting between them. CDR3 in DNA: TGTGCCAGTAGTATTGTAGGGAGGGAGCAGTTCTTC. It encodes CASSIVGREQFF.

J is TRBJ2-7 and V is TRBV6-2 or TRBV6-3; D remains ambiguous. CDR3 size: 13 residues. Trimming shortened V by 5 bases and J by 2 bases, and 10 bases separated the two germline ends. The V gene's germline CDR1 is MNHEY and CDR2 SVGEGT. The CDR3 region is CASSEFGTYEQYF. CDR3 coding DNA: TGTGCCAGCAGTGAATTTGGAACCTACGAGCAGTACTTC.

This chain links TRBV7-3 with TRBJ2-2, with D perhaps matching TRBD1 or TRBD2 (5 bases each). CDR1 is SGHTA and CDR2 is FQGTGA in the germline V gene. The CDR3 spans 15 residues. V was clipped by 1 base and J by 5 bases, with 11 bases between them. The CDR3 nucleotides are TGTGCCAGCAGCTTAAGGGGCCCGGGGACCGGGGAGCTGTTTTTT. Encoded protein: CASSLRGPGTGELFF.

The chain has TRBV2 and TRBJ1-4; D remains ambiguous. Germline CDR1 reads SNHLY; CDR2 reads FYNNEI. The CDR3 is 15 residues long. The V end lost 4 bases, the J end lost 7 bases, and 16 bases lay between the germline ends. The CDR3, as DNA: TGTGCCAGCAGTGGCGGGAGCAGTGAGGGTGAAAAACTGTTTTTT. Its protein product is CASSGGSSEGEKLFF.